These 2 T cell receptor beta chains came from one sample sequenced in a study of chemoradiotherapy in HPV16-positive cancers. Sequencing was performed with immunoSEQ multiplex PCR; in TCRdb, only in-frame clones are kept and a portion is missing. This sample has about 6,200 clones, with approximately 80% found just once. Sequenced material: tumor tissue, taken from a patient who underwent chemoradiotherapy. All receptors derive from a human donor with HPV-associated anogenital cancer.

The chain links TRBV28 to TRBJ2-5, with D perhaps TRBD1 or TRBD2 (6 bases each). This CDR3 is built from 14 residues. The ends were cut back, 1 base at V and 5 bases at J, with 11 bases in the middle. Germline V gene data show CDR1 as MDHEN and CDR2 as SYDVKM. CDR3 in amino acids: CASSLSGAWETQYF. DNA of the CDR3: TGTGCCAGCAGTTTATCGGGGGCTTGGGAGACCCAGTACTTC.

The chain combines TRBV2 with TRBJ2-7; D may be TRBD1 or TRBD2 (5 bases each). V dropped 4 bases and J dropped 0 bases, with 7 bases sitting between them. This CDR3 spans 13 amino acids. From germline, CDR1 is SNHLY and CDR2 FYNNEI. Here the CDR3 reads CASSGGDSYEQYF. In DNA, the CDR3 is TGTGCCAGCAGTGGAGGGGACTCCTACGAGCAGTACTTC.